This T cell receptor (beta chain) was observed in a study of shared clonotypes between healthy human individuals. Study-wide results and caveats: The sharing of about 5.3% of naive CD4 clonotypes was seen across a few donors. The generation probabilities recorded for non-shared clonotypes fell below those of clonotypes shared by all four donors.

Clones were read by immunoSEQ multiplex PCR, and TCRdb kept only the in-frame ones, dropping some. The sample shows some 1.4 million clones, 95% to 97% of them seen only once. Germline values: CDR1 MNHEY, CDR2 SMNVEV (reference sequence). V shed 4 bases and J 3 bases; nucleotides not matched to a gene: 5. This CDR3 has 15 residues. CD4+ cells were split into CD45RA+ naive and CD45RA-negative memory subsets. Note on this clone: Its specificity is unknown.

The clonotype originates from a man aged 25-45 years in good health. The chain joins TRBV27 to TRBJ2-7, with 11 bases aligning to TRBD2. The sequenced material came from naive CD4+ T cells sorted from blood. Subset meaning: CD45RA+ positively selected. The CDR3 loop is CASSSQTSGVYEQYF. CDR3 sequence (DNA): TGTGCCAGCAGTTCCCAGACTAGCGGGGTCTACGAGCAGTACTTC.